This TCR beta chain is from a study of shared clonotypes between healthy human individuals. Deep-level settings were used for running the assay. Using immunoSEQ multiplex PCR, the repertoire was profiled, and TCRdb retains in-frame clones only, with some absent. Found here are about 2.3 million clones, more than 80% of them singletons; the top ten hold 0.35% to 0.45%. Study outcomes and limitations: A handful of donors had roughly 5% of their naive CD4 clonotypes in common.

Healthy HIV-negative adults without recent acute infections or vaccinations served as donors. Every donor, a Caucasian adult, lived in Nashville, Tennessee. Trimming left V 5 bases short and J 0 bases short, with 19 bases between. This CDR3 has 17 amino acids. Germline loops: CDR1 KGHSH, CDR2 LQKENI. This clone was observed once. Antigen: not known. This sequence originates from a man aged 18 to 30 in good health. Some clones in this sample may be carry-over from other donors' samples. What was sequenced was naive CD4+ T cells from PBMCs. Subset meaning: CD45RA+ positively selected. The genes are TRBV18 and TRBJ1-1, with D possibly being TRBD1 (5 bases). The CDR3 coding sequence is TGTGCCAGCTCAGAGTTTACGGCAGGGCTTTTGAACACTGAAGCTTTCTTT. Its protein product is CASSEFTAGLLNTEAFF. Full variable domain (rest looked up from reference TRBV18 and TRBJ1-1): NAGVMQNPRHLVRRRGQEARLRCSPMKGHSHVYWYRQLPEEGLKFMVYLQKENIIDESGMPKERFSAEFPKEGPSILRIQQVVRGDSAAYFCASSEFTAGLLNTEAFFGQGTRLTVV.